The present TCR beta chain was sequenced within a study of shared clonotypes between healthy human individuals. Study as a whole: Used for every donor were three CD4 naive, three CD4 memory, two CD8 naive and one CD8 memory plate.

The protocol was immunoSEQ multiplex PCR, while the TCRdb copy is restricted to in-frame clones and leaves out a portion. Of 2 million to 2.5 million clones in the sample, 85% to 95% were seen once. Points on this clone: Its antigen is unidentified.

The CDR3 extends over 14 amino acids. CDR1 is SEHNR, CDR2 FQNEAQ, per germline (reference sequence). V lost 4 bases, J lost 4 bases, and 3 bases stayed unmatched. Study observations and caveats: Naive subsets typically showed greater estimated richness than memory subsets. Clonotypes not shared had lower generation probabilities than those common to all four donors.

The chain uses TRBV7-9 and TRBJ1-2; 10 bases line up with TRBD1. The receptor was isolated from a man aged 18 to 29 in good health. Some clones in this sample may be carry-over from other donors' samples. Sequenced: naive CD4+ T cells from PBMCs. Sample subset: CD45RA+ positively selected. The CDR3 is CASSSDRGGYGYTF. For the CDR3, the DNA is TGTGCCAGCAGCTCGGACAGGGGGGGCTATGGCTACACCTTC.